This T cell receptor (beta chain) was sequenced for a study of T-cell memory formation after mild COVID-19. This clonotype was detected many times. Its target is unknown. Overall study findings and caveats: Mostly located in CM and EM were contracting CD4+ clones, with contracting CD8+ clones located in EMRA. Pre-infection memory already had some responding clones, implying cross-reactive memory joined.

V lost 2 bases and J lost 6, with 15 bases in between. The CDR3 consists of 15 residues. The germline V gene has CDR1 MGHRA and CDR2 YSYEKL. MiXCR, run by TCRdb on the 5' RACE reads, gives a single entry per CDR3 protein. The table lists 55,000 to 75,000 distinct CDR3 sequences, around a quarter of them singletons. The sample was PBMCs or a T cell subset sorted from them (not recorded which). The sequence was obtained from a man aged 18-30 years who had mild COVID-19 (a few samples of this study predate the infection). Cell type and time point are not known. The chain joins TRBV4-1 to TRBJ2-3, with D tentatively TRBD2 (6 bases). CDR3 in amino acids: CASSQRWVGGDTQYF. In nucleotides, the CDR3 is TGCGCCAGCAGCCAACGGTGGGTTGGAGGGGATACGCAGTATTTT.